Below, 26 T cell receptor beta chains from the same sample are listed, as sequenced in a study of blood T cell repertoires in COVID-19. Generated by immunoSEQ multiplex PCR, the TCRdb table keeps only in-frame clones and is missing some. The sample includes about 300,000 clones, roughly 86% seen only once; the top ten take approximately 1.8%. Sample: peripheral blood. These receptors all stem from a woman younger than 45 with COVID-19, enrolled during active disease.

The chain employs TRBV20-1 and TRBJ2-1; the D gene is possibly TRBD1 (6 bases). The V end was cut by 6 bases, the J end by 9 bases, with 12 bases between. Germline CDR1 reads DFQATT; CDR2 reads SNEGSKA (reference sequence). The CDR3 totals 11 residues. In DNA, the CDR3 is TGCAGTGCCCCTAAAGGGGGTGAGCAGTTCTTC. Translation: CSAPKGGEQFF.

The chain has TRBV4-1 and TRBJ1-3, with 7 bases that match TRBD1. Unmatched junction bases numbered 11, after V lost 2 bases and J lost 7 bases. Germline V gives CDR1 MGHRA, CDR2 YSYEKL. The CDR3 covers 16 residues. In nucleotides, the CDR3 is TGCGCCAGCAGCCAACCGCTAAGGGACAGCTTGAACACCATATATTTT. Translated: CASSQPLRDSLNTIYF.

The chain employs TRBV2 and TRBJ1-4, with no clear D. Germline V CDR1 and CDR2: SNHLY, FYNNEI. Trimming removed 6 bases at V and 4 bases at J, with 15 bases between. The CDR3 length is 15 residues. In DNA form, the CDR3 reads TGTGCCAGCAGATTGGGTGAGGGCCGTAATGAAAAACTGTTTTTT. Translating gives CASRLGEGRNEKLFF.

This chain uses TRBV6-6 with TRBJ2-3; 7 positions agree with TRBD2. Germline CDR1 and CDR2: MNHNY and SVGAGI (reference sequence). This CDR3 is built from 15 residues. With V trimmed by 2 bases and J by 3 bases, 5 bases remained unmatched. In DNA, the CDR3 is TGTGCCAGCAGTTACCCTGGGGGGGAGACAGATACGCAGTATTTT. This translates into CASSYPGGETDTQYF.

The V call is TRBV9, the J call TRBJ2-5, with a possible D match to TRBD2 (6 bases). The germline V gene encodes CDR1 SGDLS and CDR2 YYNGEE. V shed 0 bases and J shed 0 bases, with 12 bases lying between them. This CDR3 is built from 16 residues. The CDR3 nucleotides read TGTGCCAGCAGCGTAGGGGCGGGGTTGTACCAAGAGACCCAGTACTTC. This translates into CASSVGAGLYQETQYF.

This clone has only a few counts. This rearrangement joins TRBV29-1 to TRBJ1-1; D may be TRBD1 (5 bases). This CDR3 comprises 11 residues. Per the germline V gene, CDR1 is SQVTM and CDR2 is ANQGSEA. Trimming removed 4 bases at V and 11 bases at J, with 14 bases between. CDR3 in amino acids: CSVGGRRGAFF. CDR3 in DNA: TGCAGCGTTGGGGGCCGTCGTGGCGCTTTCTTT.

The chain has TRBV14 and TRBJ2-5, with D possibly TRBD2 on 5 matching bases. V was clipped by 0 bases and J by 7 bases, with 9 bases between them. This CDR3 spans 13 amino acids. The V gene's germline CDR1 is SGHDN and CDR2 FVKESK. As DNA, the CDR3 is TGTGCCAGCAGCCAAGAGCGGGTAGGGACCCAGTACTTC. This translates into CASSQERVGTQYF.

V and J are TRBV4-3 and TRBJ2-1, with 8 bases matching TRBD2. Germline V lookup: CDR1 LGHNA, CDR2 YSLEER. The V segment lost 0 bases and the J segment 3 bases; nucleotides outside the gene matches: 7. The CDR3 has 17 amino acids. CDR3 protein: CASSQDRAGGNYNEQFF. The CDR3 nucleotides are TGCGCCAGCAGCCAAGATCGGGCGGGGGGAAACTACAATGAGCAGTTCTTC.

The genes are TRBV7-9 and TRBJ1-2, with D perhaps TRBD1 (5 bases). The V end was cut by 8 bases, the J end by 6 bases, with 19 bases between. The CDR3 runs to 14 residues. Germline assignment: CDR1 SEHNR and CDR2 FQNEAQ (reference sequence). The CDR3 is CASRRSEQAHGYTF. CDR3 nucleotides: TGTGCCAGCCGCCGGAGCGAACAGGCTCATGGCTACACCTTC.

This clone occurred once. The rearrangement uses TRBV7-2 and TRBJ2-7; D is ambiguous. Between the trimmed V and J ends, which lost 3 bases and 6 bases, there was a span of 12 bases. CDR1 is SGHTA and CDR2 is FQGNSA in the germline V gene. This CDR3 has 13 residues. The CDR3 loop reads CASSFTRVAEQYF. CDR3 DNA sequence: TGTGCCAGCAGCTTTACTCGGGTCGCCGAGCAGTACTTC.

In this sample, this clone turned up a few times. This chain joins TRBV5-1 and TRBJ1-2, with D perhaps TRBD1 (5 bases). Trimming removed 0 bases from V and 8 bases from J, with 14 bases in between. The CDR3 length is 14 residues. Germline loops: CDR1 SGHRS, CDR2 YFSETQ. The CDR3 DNA reads TGCGCCAGCAGCTTGGGGTCAGGGTCGGGCGGCTACACCTTC. Protein: CASSLGSGSGGYTF.

The chain uses TRBV7-8 and TRBJ2-1; no clear D gene. The CDR3 length is 13 residues. Germline CDR1 SGHVS, CDR2 FQNEAQ. Between the trimmed V and J ends, which lost 7 bases and 4 bases, there was a span of 11 bases. CDR3 coding DNA: TGTGCCAGCACCCTAGTCGCTTACAATGAGCAGTTCTTC. As protein: CASTLVAYNEQFF. The full variable domain, its missing parts supplied by reference TRBV7-8 and TRBJ2-1, is GAGVSQSPRYKVAKRGQDVALRCDPISGHVSLFWYQQALGQGPEFLTYFQNEAQLDKSGLPSDRFFAERPEGSVSTLKIQRTQQEDSAVYLCASTLVAYNEQFFGPGTRLTVL.

This rearrangement joins TRBV2 to TRBJ1-3; D remains ambiguous. Trimming cost V 6 bases and J 0 bases, with 12 bases left between them. The CDR3 loop spans 15 amino acids. In germline, CDR1 is SNHLY, CDR2 FYNNEI. The CDR3 here is CASSPTRSSGNTIYF. CDR3 nucleotides: TGTGCCAGCAGCCCAACGCGAAGCTCTGGAAACACCATATATTTT.

The chain recombines TRBV7-6 with TRBJ2-2; 8 bases match TRBD2. After removal of 5 bases from V and 7 bases from J, the junction contained 9 bases not matched to a gene. Germline V gene data show CDR1 as SGHVS and CDR2 as FNYEAQ. The CDR3 consists of 15 residues. CDR3 protein: CASSGRGAEYGELFF. The CDR3 nucleotides are TGTGCCAGCAGCGGGCGGGGGGCTGAATACGGGGAGCTGTTTTTT.

The V call is TRBV4-2, the J call TRBJ2-2; D unclear. In germline, CDR1 is LGHNA, CDR2 YNFKEQ. This CDR3 region has 11 residues. The V and J ends lost 4 bases and 6 bases respectively, with 3 bases between them. Written as DNA, the CDR3 is TGTGCCAGCAGCCTCTCCGGGGAGCTGTTTTTT. This sequence encodes CASSLSGELFF.

In this sample, this clone turned up once. The CDR3 region is CASSKVQKPGYEQYV. DNA for the CDR3: TGTGCCAGCAGCAAAGTACAGAAGCCGGGGTACGAGCAGTACGTC. The rearrangement uses TRBV21-1 and TRBJ2-7; the D call of TRBD2 is as the table states it, not checked on the DNA. TRBV21-1 is deemed a pseudogene. CDR3 length equals 15 residues.

This rearrangement joins TRBV24-1 to TRBJ1-2; 8 nucleotides match TRBD1. The CDR3 is made up of 14 amino acids. Unmatched junction bases numbered 7, after V lost 4 bases and J lost 7 bases. Looked up from germline, CDR1 is KGHDR and CDR2 is SFDVKD. In DNA, the CDR3 is TGTGCCACCAGTGAGGCAGGGACAGGTAGTGGCTACACCTTC. Amino acid sequence: CATSEAGTGSGYTF.

There are a few counts of this clone. The chain uses TRBV7-9 and TRBJ1-2; D is perhaps TRBD1 (5 bases). The ends were cut back, 5 bases at V and 6 bases at J, with 22 bases in the middle. CDR1 is SEHNR and CDR2 is FQNEAQ in the germline V gene (reference sequence). CDR3 length equals 16 residues. The CDR3 bases are TGTGCCAGCAGCGAGATCAATGTAGGGGCCGCTCATGGCTACACCTTC. Amino acids: CASSEINVGAAHGYTF.

The chain employs TRBV9 and TRBJ2-1, with TRBD2 identical over 11 bases. Germline V gene data show CDR1 as SGDLS and CDR2 as YYNGEE. The V segment lost 3 bases and the J segment 6 bases; nucleotides outside the gene matches: 8. The CDR3 is 16 amino acids. This CDR3 is CASSARLAGIGNEQFF. CDR3 DNA sequence: TGTGCCAGCAGCGCTAGACTAGCGGGAATAGGCAATGAGCAGTTCTTC.

The rearrangement joins TRBV3-1 (or the pseudogene TRBV3-2) to TRBJ2-1, with 16 bases lining up with TRBD2. V gave up 4 bases and J gave up 8 bases; unmatched junction bases: 8. This CDR3 has 17 residues. Germline CDR1 reads LGHDT; CDR2 reads YNNKEL (reference sequence). The CDR3 region is CASSPGTSGGARYEQFF. CDR3 in DNA: TGTGCCAGCAGCCCCGGGACTAGCGGGGGGGCAAGGTATGAGCAGTTCTTC.

The genes are TRBV11-3 and TRBJ1-4; D not resolved. CDR3 length equals 19 residues. V lost 5 bases to trimming and J lost 0 bases, with 22 bases between them. Germline loops: CDR1 SGHNT, CDR2 YENEEA. CDR3 bases: TGTGCCAGCAGCGGACTAAAGGAAGCTTCGGGGACAACTAATGAAAAACTGTTTTTT. Translated, it gives CASSGLKEASGTTNEKLFF.

The chain combines TRBV7-9 with TRBJ2-1, with 7 bases lining up with TRBD2. The CDR3 covers 15 residues. The trim removed 5 bases at V and 4 bases at J, leaving 8 bases unmatched. Germline CDR1 reads SEHNR; CDR2 reads FQNEAQ (reference sequence). In DNA form, the CDR3 reads TGTGCCAGCAGCCCAGGACTAGAGTTTTACAATGAGCAGTTCTTC. It specifies CASSPGLEFYNEQFF.

This clone was observed a few times. The V and J genes are TRBV10-3 and TRBJ1-4; no firm D call. CDR3 size: 15 residues. Germline CDR1 is ENHRY and CDR2 is SYGVKD. With 3 bases removed from V and 2 bases from J, the gap between germline ends came to 10 bases. CDR3 sequence reads: CAISETGLTNEKLFF. CDR3 sequence (DNA): TGTGCCATCAGTGAAACTGGGCTGACTAATGAAAAACTGTTTTTT.

This chain links TRBV7-9 with TRBJ2-3, with D perhaps matching TRBD1 (5 bases). This CDR3 contains 16 residues. V was clipped by 1 base and J by 0 bases, with 11 bases between them. CDR1 SEHNR and CDR2 FQNEAQ come from the germline V gene (reference sequence). For the CDR3, the DNA is TGTGCCAGCAGCTTAGGCGGCAGGGATAGCACAGATACGCAGTATTTT. Translated, it gives CASSLGGRDSTDTQYF. The entire variable domain, with the rest obtained from reference TRBV7-9 and TRBJ2-3, is as follows: DTGVSQNPRHKITKRGQNVTFRCDPISEHNRLYWYRQTLGQGPEFLTYFQNEAQLEKSRLLSDRFSAERPKGSFSTLEIQRTEQGDSAMYLCASSLGGRDSTDTQYFGPGTRLTVL.

V usage is TRBV5-1 and J usage is TRBJ1-1; no firm D call. The germline V and J ends were trimmed by 0 bases and 4 bases, with 16 bases remaining between them. Germline CDR1 and CDR2: SGHRS and YFSETQ. CDR3 size: 16 residues. The CDR3, as DNA: TGCGCCAGCAGCTTGGGGCAGAGGAACCCTGCCACTGAAGCTTTCTTT. This translates into CASSLGQRNPATEAFF. The whole variable domain, remainder taken from reference TRBV5-1 and TRBJ1-1, is KAGVTQTPRYLIKTRGQQVTLSCSPISGHRSVSWYQQTPGQGLQFLFEYFSETQRNKGNFPGRFSGRQFSNSRSEMNVSTLELGDSALYLCASSLGQRNPATEAFFGQGTRLTVV.

V and J are TRBV5-4 and TRBJ1-1; TRBD1 matches at 8 bases. The CDR3 spans 13 residues. Trimming removed 4 bases from V and 5 bases from J; junction bases left unmatched: 4. CDR1 is SGHNT and CDR2 is YYREEE in the germline V gene (reference sequence). The CDR3 here is CASSTGTGTEAFF. CDR3 DNA sequence: TGTGCCAGCAGCACAGGGACAGGAACTGAAGCTTTCTTT.